A selection of T cell receptor beta chains follows, all from one sample in a study of shared T cell receptors in the human thymus. Libraries were prepared by immunoSEQ multiplex PCR; TCRdb keeps only in-frame clonotypes and omits some of them. The sample carries roughly 560,000 clones, 75% to 80% recorded once. Another study also made use of these data, one on human thymus T cells.

Sequenced sample: thymocytes. These receptors all stem from a boy under two years old with a congenital heart defect. The CDR3 runs from the conserved cysteine through the conserved F or W.

V	J	CDR3
TRBV5-1	TRBJ2-1	CASSPELAGGPIYNEQFF
TRBV5-8	TRBJ2-3	CASSLRGDTQYF
TRBV5-4	TRBJ2-1	CASSTARDYNEQFF
TRBV30	TRBJ1-1	CAWSSSYRQGGDTEAFF
TRBV4-2	TRBJ1-2	CASSPRGENYGYTF
TRBV6-4	TRBJ2-7	CASIRLAAEVYEQYF
TRBV5-5	TRBJ2-5	CASSSTQETQYF
TRBV18	TRBJ2-1	CASSPPGGYNEQFF
TRBV29-1	TRBJ2-3	CSGGGDTQYF
TRBV25-1	TRBJ2-6	CASSEREEGAVGANVLTF
TRBV9	TRBJ2-1	CASSVGTNNEQFF
TRBV11-2	TRBJ2-5	CASSPGLGGTQYF
TRBV7-2	TRBJ2-1	CASSLVGGGDSYNEQFF
TRBV6-5	TRBJ2-3	CASSYSRSTDTQYF
TRBV19	TRBJ2-1	CASSGSSGRDEQFF
TRBV28	TRBJ1-2	CASRGGQGRANYGYTF
TRBV6-1	TRBJ2-5	CASGRTQYF
TRBV4-3	TRBJ2-3	CASSQERWCRGGATDTQYF
TRBV9	TRBJ2-5	CASSGGTGVQTQYF
TRBV12-5	TRBJ1-5	CASGPRGGPQPQHF
TRBV2	TRBJ1-1	CASSLHRATGVDTEAFF
TRBV7-2	TRBJ2-7	CASSFLAGGPYEQYF
TRBV10-3	TRBJ2-2	CAISEGVAGELFF
TRBV4-1	TRBJ1-1	CASSQDRNGGPPQEAFF
TRBV6-1	TRBJ2-1	CASSEGGQGSYNEQFF
TRBV9	TRBJ2-7	CASSTSGAYEQYF
TRBV28	TRBJ2-7	CASRQKLRDSPYEQYF
TRBV4-3	TRBJ2-1	CASSQDGGHEQFF
TRBV4-3	TRBJ2-1	CASSHSLRGRDEQFF
TRBV6-6	TRBJ1-4	CASSYSRAHREKLFF
TRBV7-2	TRBJ2-7	CASSLEPPYEQYF
TRBV5-6	TRBJ2-3	CASSSAGQGTDTQYF
TRBV5-8	TRBJ2-7	CASSFRGTGPYEQYF
TRBV19	TRBJ2-7	CASTTLAGSEQYF
TRBV19	TRBJ2-7	CASSMVPRLTSYEQYF
TRBV27	TRBJ2-5	CASSPQTSGSGTQYF
TRBV27	TRBJ1-5	CASSLSIVSGNQPQHF
TRBV7-6	TRBJ2-3	CASSLGGNTDTQYF
TRBV14	TRBJ2-1	CASSQESATSGTRHEQFF
TRBV11-2	TRBJ2-5	CASSLLIIRRGGSETQYF
TRBV27	.	CASSPSLYEQYF
TRBV7-2	TRBJ2-7	CASSLGPSGDPYEQYF
TRBV5-6	TRBJ2-1	CASSLGVLAVRPNEQFF